The 26 T cell receptor beta chains reported below all come from one sample, sequenced in a study of blood T cell repertoires in COVID-19. Method: immunoSEQ multiplex PCR; TCRdb's copy keeps in-frame clones and lacks some. The sample has 200,000 or so clones, about 87% seen once. The sequenced sample was PBMCs or T cells enriched from blood (not recorded which). Source of these receptors: a woman in her 40s with acute COVID-19.

This chain uses TRBV19 with TRBJ1-5; TRBD1 agrees at 7 bases. The V and J ends lost 4 bases and 6 bases, in that order; junction bases with no gene match: 9. The CDR3 runs to 15 residues. CDR1 is LNHDA, CDR2 SQIVND, per germline (reference sequence). CDR3 in amino acids: CASSRTGQLPQPQHF. The CDR3 DNA follows: TGTGCCAGTAGTAGGACGGGACAGCTACCTCAGCCCCAGCATTTT.

J is TRBJ2-7 and V is TRBV5-1, with 12 nucleotides matching TRBD1. The CDR3 is 14 residues long. V gave up 4 bases and J gave up 5 bases; unmatched junction bases: 4. CDR1 and CDR2 (germline): SGHRS, YFSETQ. The CDR3 DNA is TGCGCCAGCAGCCCGGGACAGGGGGCCGACGAGCAGTACGTC. Translated: CASSPGQGADEQYV.

This chain links TRBV24-1 with TRBJ2-3, with 12 bases matching TRBD2. Losses at the gene ends were 5 bases for V and 2 bases for J; bases not matched to a gene: 7. CDR1 and CDR2 from the germline V gene are KGHDR and SFDVKD. The CDR3 extends over 17 amino acids. CDR3 amino acids: CATSGGLAGGTTDTQYF. DNA of the CDR3: TGTGCCACCAGTGGGGGGCTAGCGGGAGGGACCACAGATACGCAGTATTTT.

The gene calls are TRBV7-8 and TRBJ2-1; possible D gene TRBD2, 5 bases. V was pared by 6 bases and J by 3 bases, with 12 bases between. CDR3 length equals 14 residues. Per the germline V gene, CDR1 is SGHVS and CDR2 is FQNEAQ. Here the CDR3 DNA reads TGTGCCAGCAGGCTGGATAGCGACTACAATGAGCAGTTCTTC. Amino acids: CASRLDSDYNEQFF.

J is TRBJ2-2 and V is TRBV5-1; D is unresolved. The V and J ends lost 2 bases and 1 base respectively, with 9 bases between them. The CDR3 spans 15 residues. CDR1 SGHRS and CDR2 YFSETQ come from the germline V gene. The CDR3 region is CASSFSPGNTGELFF. CDR3 DNA: TGCGCCAGCAGCTTCTCCCCCGGGAACACCGGGGAGCTGTTTTTT.

The gene calls are TRBV6-5 and TRBJ1-1; 10 bases are a match to TRBD1. CDR1 is MNHEY, CDR2 SVGAGI, per germline. V trimming: 4 bases; J trimming: 4 bases; junction bases outside the gene matches: 6. The CDR3 has 15 amino acids. The CDR3 region is CASSWGDRGGTEAFF. As DNA, the CDR3 is TGTGCCAGCAGTTGGGGGGACAGGGGTGGCACTGAAGCTTTCTTT.

This clone appeared a few times. The gene calls are TRBV9 and TRBJ2-5, with 8 nucleotides matching TRBD2. This CDR3 region has 15 residues. The ends lost 0 bases at V and 4 bases at J; junction bases unmatched: 5. Germline values: CDR1 SGDLS, CDR2 YYNGEE. In nucleotides, the CDR3 is TGTGCCAGCAGCGTAGCGGCGGGAGGCGGAGAGACCCAGTACTTC. Encoded protein: CASSVAAGGGETQYF.

The chain employs TRBV2 and TRBJ2-5, with D possibly TRBD1 on 5 matching bases. Deletions cut 6 bases from V and 0 bases from J, with 14 bases between. The CDR3 is 15 amino acids. Germline loops: CDR1 SNHLY, CDR2 FYNNEI. DNA for the CDR3: TGTGCCAGCAGGAAAGGGCCAGGGCACCAAGAGACCCAGTACTTC. It translates to CASRKGPGHQETQYF.

The rearrangement joins TRBV15 to TRBJ2-5, with D possibly TRBD2 on 6 matching bases. The CDR3 is 14 amino acids. Trimming pared 1 base from V and 5 bases from J, leaving 11 bases between. Germline V gene sequence: CDR1 LNHNV, CDR2 YYDKDF (reference sequence). CDR3 bases: TGTGCCACCAGCAGAGCCCGGGGGTCTGAGACCCAGTACTTC. Protein sequence: CATSRARGSETQYF.

Concerning this clone: One junction end disagrees with the germline gene, perhaps due to a read error. The chain has TRBV19 and TRBJ1-2; TRBD1 matches 7 bases. CDR1 is LNHDA and CDR2 is SQIVND in the germline V gene (reference sequence). The CDR3 consists of 14 residues. The CDR3 here is CASSLPGQTYSYTF. Written as DNA, the CDR3 is TGTGCCAGTAGCCTACCGGGACAGACCTATAGCTACACCTTC.

The chain is built from TRBV7-2 and TRBJ1-1, with D maybe TRBD1 (5 bases). The CDR3 is 14 amino acids. V was cut by 1 base and J by 5 bases, with 11 bases left in between. Germline V gene sequence: CDR1 SGHTA, CDR2 FQGNSA. The CDR3 loop is CASSLVGVGTEAFF. CDR3 nucleotide sequence: TGTGCCAGCAGCTTAGTAGGGGTGGGAACTGAAGCTTTCTTT.

The rearrangement joins TRBV2 to TRBJ2-1; D gene uncertain. The CDR3 length is 12 residues. V dropped 2 bases and J dropped 4 bases, with 3 bases sitting between them. CDR1 is SNHLY, CDR2 FYNNEI, per germline. CDR3 DNA sequence: TGTGCCAGCAGTGAACGGTACAATGAGCAGTTCTTC. Its translation: CASSERYNEQFF.

This chain connects TRBV4-3 to TRBJ1-1; D ambiguous. This CDR3 spans 13 amino acids. CDR1 is LGHNA, CDR2 YSLEER, per germline. Deletions cut 5 bases from V and 4 bases from J, with 11 bases between. CDR3 in DNA: TGCGCCAGCAGCACGGGAGTGGGCACTGAAGCTTTCTTT. Translated: CASSTGVGTEAFF.

The gene calls are TRBV2 and TRBJ1-1, with D possibly matching TRBD1 (5 bases). Trimming removed 5 bases from V and 1 base from J, with 11 bases in between. This CDR3 has 14 residues. Germline CDR1 reads SNHLY; CDR2 reads FYNNEI. DNA for the CDR3: TGTGCCAGCAGTCCGGGACTTCCGAACACTGAAGCTTTCTTT. This gives the protein CASSPGLPNTEAFF.

This sequence joins TRBV5-1 and TRBJ2-3; 7 nucleotides agree with TRBD1. Losses at the gene ends were 5 bases for V and 5 bases for J; bases not matched to a gene: 2. The CDR3 is 12 residues long. Germline V CDR1 and CDR2: SGHRS, YFSETQ. CDR3 in DNA: TGCGCCAGCAGTTGGGACAGAGATACGCAGTATTTT. Amino acid sequence: CASSWDRDTQYF. Drawing the rest from reference TRBV5-1 and TRBJ2-3, the complete variable domain is KAGVTQTPRYLIKTRGQQVTLSCSPISGHRSVSWYQQTPGQGLQFLFEYFSETQRNKGNFPGRFSGRQFSNSRSEMNVSTLELGDSALYLCASSWDRDTQYFGPGTRLTVL.

V is TRBV18 and J is TRBJ2-3; possibly TRBD2 for D (6 bases). Germline assignment: CDR1 KGHSH and CDR2 LQKENI. The CDR3 has 15 residues. Trimming removed 3 bases from V and 0 bases from J, with 10 bases in between. The CDR3 sequence: CASSPIAASTDTQYF. The CDR3 nucleotides read TGTGCCAGCTCACCTATAGCGGCCAGCACAGATACGCAGTATTTT.

The J gene is TRBJ2-5, the V gene TRBV27; D is perhaps TRBD1 (6 bases). Between the trimmed V and J ends, which lost 4 bases and 5 bases, there was a span of 20 bases. The CDR3 sequence is 16 residues long. CDR1 and CDR2 (germline): MNHEY, SMNVEV (reference sequence). CDR3 sequence (DNA): TGTGCCAGCAGTTCCTTTGTACAGGGTGGATCGGAGACCCAGTACTTC. The encoded protein is CASSSFVQGGSETQYF.

The rearrangement joins TRBV29-1 to TRBJ2-1; 8 bases map to TRBD2. V lost 6 bases, J lost 8 bases, and 12 bases stayed unmatched. Germline V gene lookup returns CDR1 SQVTM and CDR2 ANQGSEA. The CDR3 covers 14 residues. CDR3 residues: CSVSSGARVHEQFF. The CDR3 DNA reads TGCAGCGTAAGTAGCGGGGCTCGGGTCCATGAGCAGTTCTTC.

V gene TRBV9 combines with J gene TRBJ2-5; 7 nucleotides line up with TRBD2. CDR1 and CDR2 (germline): SGDLS, YYNGEE. This CDR3 region has 15 residues. V trimming: 0 bases; J trimming: 1 base; junction bases outside the gene matches: 3. The CDR3 sequence: CASSVGRGSQETQYF. The CDR3 bases are TGTGCCAGCAGCGTAGGGCGGGGGTCCCAAGAGACCCAGTACTTC.

V usage is TRBV7-9 and J usage is TRBJ1-2; no reliable D call. Trimming took 4 bases from V and 5 from J, leaving 17 bases between them. Germline V gene sequence: CDR1 SEHNR, CDR2 FQNEAQ (reference sequence). The CDR3 runs to 15 residues. The CDR3 here is CASSYPSRAGYGYTF. CDR3 coding DNA: TGTGCCAGCAGCTACCCTAGCCGGGCCGGTTATGGCTACACCTTC.

V gene TRBV19 combines with J gene TRBJ2-3; 9 nucleotides line up with TRBD2. After removal of 5 bases from V and 0 bases from J, the junction contained 3 bases not matched to a gene. The CDR3 is made up of 15 amino acids. Germline CDR1 reads LNHDA; CDR2 reads SQIVND (reference sequence). CDR3 DNA sequence: TGTGCCAGTAGTTTGACTAGCGGCAGCACAGATACGCAGTATTTT. Amino acids: CASSLTSGSTDTQYF. The complete variable domain, with remaining parts taken from reference TRBV19 and TRBJ2-3, reads DGGITQSPKYLFRKEGQNVTLSCEQNLNHDAMYWYRQDPGQGLRLIYYSQIVNDFQKGDIAEGYSVSREKKESFPLTVTSAQKNPTAFYLCASSLTSGSTDTQYFGPGTRLTVL.

The chain links TRBV4-2 to TRBJ1-6, with 8 bases lining up with TRBD1. V lost 0 bases and J lost 6; bases outside the gene matches: 7. There are 17 residues in the CDR3. Germline-derived CDR1 and CDR2 are LGHNA and YNFKEQ. CDR3 in DNA: TGTGCCAGCAGCCAAGATGGCAGGACAGGGACTAATTCACCCCTCCACTTT. It is translated as CASSQDGRTGTNSPLHF.

The rearrangement joins TRBV14 to TRBJ2-1; possibly TRBD2 for D (6 bases). CDR1 and CDR2 (germline): SGHDN, FVKESK. The CDR3 is 14 residues long. V lost 0 bases and J lost 9, with 12 bases in between. The CDR3 DNA sequence: TGTGCCAGCAGCCAAGAGTACGGGAGCGGTGAGCAGTTCTTC. The encoded protein is CASSQEYGSGEQFF.

Points on this clone: Given the absence of the conserved phenylalanine or tryptophan at the CDR3 end, a read error is likely. The limits of the CDR3 on the DNA are not certain, so only TCRdb's listed CDR3 is given. V usage is TRBV27 and J usage is TRBJ2-2; no check of the table's D call, TRBD2, against the DNA was made. Germline V gene sequence: CDR1 MNHEY, CDR2 SMNVEV (reference sequence). The CDR3 region is 9 residues in length, termini included. The CDR3 protein is CASSLSRGD.

The chain couples TRBV2 to TRBJ1-1; 9 bases map to TRBD1. Germline CDR1 SNHLY, CDR2 FYNNEI. The CDR3 contains 14 residues. V lost 5 bases to trimming and J lost 1 base; unmatched junction nucleotides: 2. DNA for the CDR3: TGTGCCAGCAGTCCGGGACAGGGGAACACTGAAGCTTTCTTT. It encodes CASSPGQGNTEAFF.

J is TRBJ1-6 and V is TRBV19; TRBD1 is a possible D gene (6 bases). Germline CDR1 and CDR2: LNHDA and SQIVND (reference sequence). This CDR3 is built from 15 residues. Trimming left V 5 bases short and J 7 bases short, with 15 bases between. The CDR3 sequence: CASSEQGVGNSPLHF. The CDR3 DNA sequence: TGTGCCAGTAGTGAACAGGGCGTAGGGAATTCACCCCTCCACTTT.